This T cell receptor (beta chain) was documented in a study of blood T cell repertoires in COVID-19. Here immunoSEQ multiplex PCR was the method, and the copy in TCRdb shows in-frame clones only, minus some. Of 200,000 to 300,000 clones detected, about 87% appear once; the ten largest clones hold approximately 2.4%. Trimming left V 5 bases short and J 11 bases short, with 13 bases between. The CDR3 loop spans 13 amino acids. Looked up from germline, CDR1 is KGHSH and CDR2 is LQKENI. The sample taken for sequencing was PBMCs or T cells enriched from blood (not recorded which). The V and J genes are TRBV18 and TRBJ1-6, with D maybe TRBD1 (6 bases). The sequence came from a woman aged 25 to 39 with acute COVID-19. DNA for the CDR3: TGTGCCAGCTCATCAGGACAGAGACCACCCCTCCACTTT. This encodes CASSSGQRPPLHF.